This section outlines one T cell receptor (beta chain) sequence together with its context. Its specificity is not known. The investigators reverse transcribed all of the isolated RNA, so they sequenced expressed TCRB transcripts. Read counts averaged around 3.6 million for samples of naive, central memory and regulatory T cells. TCRdb keeps only in-frame clones here, not all; method: immunoSEQ multiplex PCR. The repertoire holds a few hundred thousand clones, with 13% as singletons. The sample is drawn from a study of beta chain features in type 1 diabetes. Overall study results and limits: In every one of the four CD4+ subsets, TCRB CDR3s were moderately but significantly shorter in Type 1 diabetes patients. Cells expressing TCR highly could be over-represented by cDNA sequencing.

This CDR3 has 12 amino acids. V was cut by 5 bases and J by 7 bases, with 11 bases left in between. CDR1 is MNHEY and CDR2 is SVGAGI in the germline V gene. The chain carries TRBV6-5 and TRBJ1-1; D unclear. Source material: naive CD4+ T cells from blood. The receptor was isolated from a woman younger than 30 with type 1 diabetes. The CDR3: CASSRSGLEAFF. The CDR3, as DNA: TGTGCCAGCAGTCGTTCAGGACTTGAAGCTTTCTTT.